Reported below is one T cell receptor beta chain. Its specificity is unknown. The V gene lost 0 bases and the J gene lost 0 bases, with 10 bases spanning the gap. Per the germline V gene, CDR1 is SGHRS and CDR2 is YFSETQ. The CDR3 sequence is 16 residues long. The data were obtained in a study of cytomegalovirus exposure and HLA in healthy donors. Study summary: Drawn from HLA-typed donors, tens of millions of unique TCRs were held in an early data release. Study-wide findings and caveats: Through in vitro validation, a few CMV-associated chains were shown to be specific for CMV antigens. In an earlier analysis, most TCR beta V segments were productive about 87% or about 30% of the time.

The PCR made use of 60 Vbeta and 13 Jbeta primers. Assay used: immunoSEQ multiplex PCR; TCRdb lists only in-frame clones, some missing. Of roughly 150,000 clones listed, roughly 77% were seen once; the top ten hold less than 2%. Material: PBMCs. This sequence was found in a woman aged 18-29 years in good health and CMV-seronegative. The chain carries TRBV5-1 and TRBJ2-1; a possible D gene is TRBD2 (5 bases). Written as DNA, the CDR3 is TGCGCCAGCAGCTTGGATGGGGAGTACTCCTACAATGAGCAGTTCTTC. It specifies CASSLDGEYSYNEQFF.